A single T cell receptor (beta chain) is shown here with its context. The antigen is not known. This entry belongs to a study of regulatory T cells in long-lasting Graves disease. Findings of the study overall: TRBV28, TRBJ1-2 and TRBJ2-5 emerged as the favored segments in persistent disease. Researchers examined only peripheral blood and not thyroid tissue.

The CDR3 runs to 14 residues. Unmatched junction bases numbered 9, after V lost 7 bases and J lost 7 bases. CDR1 and CDR2 (germline): SGHAT, FQNNGV. Building the TCR beta libraries relied on iRepertoire HTBI primers, and CDR3 regions underwent Arm-PCR. Authors' processing steps: The samples included 60 to 75 TRBV and some 15 TRBJ segments. TCRdb reprocessed the multiplex PCR reads with MiXCR, giving one entry per CDR3 protein. The V and J calls here are based on TCRdb, not the publication. The sample has 650,000 to 850,000 distinct CDR3 sequences; about 32% are singletons. The time point: persistent/refractory GD, antithyroid drugs over 5 years with positive TRAb. RNA from PBMCs was the source of the TCR library.

This receptor was obtained from a female donor with Graves disease. The sample here was peripheral blood mononuclear cells (PBMCs), taken when the disease was refractory, from a patient treated with antithyroid drugs. The rearrangement links TRBV11-2 to TRBJ1-4; 7 bases are shared with TRBD1. The chain's CDR3 is CASTGQVVGEKLFF. The DNA of the CDR3 is TGTGCCAGCACCGGACAGGTTGTCGGTGAAAAACTGTTTTTT.